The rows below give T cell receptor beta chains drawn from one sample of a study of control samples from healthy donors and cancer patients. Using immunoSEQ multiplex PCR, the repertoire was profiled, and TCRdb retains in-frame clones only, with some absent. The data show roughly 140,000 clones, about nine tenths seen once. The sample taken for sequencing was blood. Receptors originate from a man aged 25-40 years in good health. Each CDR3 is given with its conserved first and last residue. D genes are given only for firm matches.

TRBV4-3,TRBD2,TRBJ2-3,TGCGCCAGCAGCCAAGAAGCAAGCGGGGGGACCACTAGCACAGATACGCAGTATTTT,CASSQEASGGTTSTDTQYF
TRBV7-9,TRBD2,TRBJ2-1,TGTGCCAGCAGCAATTGGACTAGCGGGGGCCTTAGGCAGTTCTTC,CASSNWTSGGLRQFF
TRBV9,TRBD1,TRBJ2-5,TGTGCCAGCAGCGAAGGGACAGGGATAGAGACCCAGTACTTC,CASSEGTGIETQYF
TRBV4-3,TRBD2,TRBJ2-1,TGCGCCAGCAGCCAAGGTCAGCGGGGGGGCGGTGAGCAGTTCTTC,CASSQGQRGGGEQFF
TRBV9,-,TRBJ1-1,TGTGCCAGCCACGACAGGAAAGGTAGGTACACTGAAGCTTTCTTT,CASHDRKGRYTEAFF
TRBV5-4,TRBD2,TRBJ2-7,TGTGCCAGCAGCCTGCCGGGACTAGCGTATGACGAGCAGTACTTC,CASSLPGLAYDEQYF
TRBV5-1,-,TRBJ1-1,TGCGCCAGCAGAGCCACCCAAGGCCACCGAGACACTGAAGCTTTCTTT,CASRATQGHRDTEAFF
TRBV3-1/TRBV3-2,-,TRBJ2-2,TGTGCCAGCAGCCAGAGGGGTTATCGCACCGGGGAGCTGTTTTTT,CASSQRGYRTGELFF
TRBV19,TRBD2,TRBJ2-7,TGTGCCAGTAGTATCCTAGCGGAATCAACCTACGAGCAGTACTTC,CASSILAESTYEQYF
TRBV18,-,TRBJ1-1,TGTGCCAGCTCACCAGGGATCGACACTGAAGCTTTCTTT,CASSPGIDTEAFF